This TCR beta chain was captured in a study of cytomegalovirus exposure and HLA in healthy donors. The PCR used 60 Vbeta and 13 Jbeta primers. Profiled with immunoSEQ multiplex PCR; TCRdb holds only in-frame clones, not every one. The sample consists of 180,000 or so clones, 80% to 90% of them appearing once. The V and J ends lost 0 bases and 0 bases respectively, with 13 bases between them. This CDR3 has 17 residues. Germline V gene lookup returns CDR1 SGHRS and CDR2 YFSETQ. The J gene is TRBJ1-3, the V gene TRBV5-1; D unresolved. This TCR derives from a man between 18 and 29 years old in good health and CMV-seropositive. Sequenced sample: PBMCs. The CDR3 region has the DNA TGCGCCAGCAGCTTGGGGAGGTCTCCCAACTCTGGAAACACCATATATTTT. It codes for CASSLGRSPNSGNTIYF.